This note documents a single TCR beta chain sequence. Its antigen remains unknown. This entry is derived from a study of cytotoxic CD8 clonotypes in ibrutinib-treated CLL. Some clones are missing from TCRdb's copy, which holds only in-frame ones; the method was immunoSEQ multiplex PCR. This table holds over 120,000 clones, about 79% found once. Broader study findings: Public clonotypes occurred uncommonly; on treatment, they contracted or remained stable.

This specimen consisted of PBMCs, obtained after 12 months of ibrutinib treatment. The clonotype comes from a human donor with chronic lymphocytic leukemia.

CDR3 in amino acids: CASSFTHATGGGTEAFF. The CDR3 DNA is TGTGCCAGCAGCTTCACCCACGCGACAGGGGGAGGCACTGAAGCTTTCTTT. The chain employs TRBV11-2 and TRBJ1-1; 9 bases are a match to TRBD1. Germline CDR1 reads SGHAT; CDR2 reads FQNNGV. The CDR3 has 17 residues. V shed 3 bases and J 4 bases; nucleotides not matched to a gene: 12.